The rows below give T cell receptor beta chains drawn from one sample of a study of blood T cell repertoires in COVID-19. Method: immunoSEQ multiplex PCR; TCRdb's copy keeps in-frame clones and lacks some. The table records around 140,000 clones, approximately 83% of them present only once. The specimen sequenced was peripheral blood. The receptors originated from a woman aged 55 to 70 with acute or convalescent COVID-19. Both conserved end residues are part of each CDR3. Fields, in order: V gene, J gene, CDR3 protein.

TRBV18	TRBJ1-5	CASSPRDRVQPQHF
TRBV28	TRBJ1-5	CASSPLALSGQPQHF
TRBV9	TRBJ2-1	CASSPSGLANDEQFF
TRBV9	TRBJ1-3	CASSVGTGLSGNTIYF
TRBV20-1	TRBJ1-2	CSASLGHGYTF
TRBV9	TRBJ2-7	CASSANLYEQYF
TRBV27	TRBJ2-5	CARPGVPAPRVQETQYF
TRBV6-1	TRBJ2-1	CASSETSGSGNEQFF
TRBV15	TRBJ2-2	CATSTTPTGELFF
TRBV10-3	TRBJ2-1	CAISKGTGGGEQFF
TRBV19	TRBJ1-1	CASHSFLMNTEAFF
TRBV7-8	TRBJ2-7	CASSSGTGLLSYEQYF
TRBV6-4	TRBJ2-2	CASAGEGTGELFF
TRBV6-5	TRBJ2-7	CASSYSAGGKTEQYF
TRBV5-1	TRBJ2-2	CASSLNRGRDTGELFF
TRBV9	TRBJ2-1	CASSAHLATQGGNNEQFF
TRBV4-3	TRBJ1-1	CASSQGTGFTEAFF
TRBV19	TRBJ1-5	CASSMPQANQPQHF
TRBV5-6	TRBJ1-5	CASSFWTVSNQPQHF
TRBV6-5	TRBJ1-1	CASSLGTGRDF
TRBV27	TRBJ2-7	CASTGTSGTGEQYF
TRBV12-3/TRBV12-4	TRBJ2-1	CASTSQAGEQFF
TRBV6-5	TRBJ1-1	CASRRGQGANTEAFF
TRBV12-3/TRBV12-4	TRBJ2-1	CASSLSGGEQFF
TRBV29-1	TRBJ1-3	CSVYQGAGNTIYF
TRBV27	TRBJ1-5	CASSFGQGGQPQHF
TRBV28	TRBJ2-5	CASSFHRAGETQYF
TRBV28	TRBJ2-1	CASSLFLAGGWKLDEQFF
TRBV3-1/TRBV3-2	TRBJ2-7	CASSHSRGGITYEQYF
TRBV19	TRBJ2-2	CASSPRQGGGELFF
TRBV6-6	TRBJ1-2	CASSRGGQQGEKLNYGYTF
TRBV7-8	TRBJ2-7	CASSLGTGAYEQYF
TRBV30	TRBJ1-1	CAWSVLVEAFF
TRBV9	TRBJ2-1	CASRAGVALNNEQFF
TRBV30	TRBJ1-5	CAWSVQGKAQPQHF
TRBV4-3	TRBJ2-5	CASSQEDRDRETQYF
TRBV29-1	TRBJ1-1	CSVDPRGRPGPNTEAFF
TRBV7-3	TRBJ1-2	CASSPTGTGLGYGYTF
TRBV6-2/TRBV6-3	TRBJ2-1	CASSLSQTEQFF
TRBV10-3	TRBJ1-3	CASDQTGGSPGNTIYF